This T cell receptor beta chain derives from a study of blood T cells in healthy people across ages. Study-level points and caveats: CMV status of donors was not determined, possibly confounding expanded clonotype changes. Long-lived donors exceeded aged donors in naive CD4+ cells and diversity.

A note on this clonotype: The antigen is not known.

The ends were cut back, 4 bases at V and 0 bases at J, with 10 bases in the middle. Germline V gene lookup returns CDR1 MNHNS and CDR2 SASEGT. The CDR3 is 15 residues long. Donors ranged from roughly 6 to 90 years old and were healthy Caucasians in Russia. The use of a sample-barcoded 5' primer and a J-beta primer mix characterized a second PCR of 7 to 11 cycles. One entry per CDR3 protein, called by TCRdb with MiXCR from the 5' RACE reads. The table has 920,000 or so distinct CDR3 sequences, 35% to 55% seen once. Sequencing input: blood. The sequence was obtained from an older woman in good health. The chain carries TRBV6-1 and TRBJ1-5, with D uncertain. For the CDR3, the DNA is TGTGCCAGCAGTGGTTGGTCTGATAGCAATCAGCCCCAGCATTTT. Protein sequence: CASSGWSDSNQPQHF.